The sample holds a few counts of the clone carrying this T cell receptor (beta chain). Antigen specificity is unknown. These data originate in a study of T cell repertoires in cytomegalovirus infection. TCRdb re-derived calls from the reads in MiXCR, one entry per CDR3 protein. The sample yields 300,000 to 400,000 distinct CDR3 sequences, under 35% seen once. V lost 6 bases, J lost 4 bases, and 8 bases stayed unmatched. The CDR3 extends over 15 amino acids. Germline assignment: CDR1 MNHEY and CDR2 SMNVEV (reference sequence). The sequence was obtained from a human donor in good health (CMV status not recorded). Some clones in this sample may be carry-over from other donors' samples. This rearrangement joins TRBV27 to TRBJ1-5; 8 bases line up with TRBD1. The sequencing here drew on cultured PBMCs, taken from culture after CMV antigen stimulation. As DNA, the CDR3 is TGTGCCAGCAGCCATAAGACAGGGGAGAATCAGCCCCAGCATTTT. It is translated as CASSHKTGENQPQHF.